This TCR beta chain was found in a study of glioma-infiltrating T cells after dendritic cell vaccination. Whole-study context: The vaccine used monocyte-derived dendritic cells pulsed overnight with autologous tumor lysate. At biweekly intervals, patients got three intradermal dendritic cell vaccine injections.

Clones were read by immunoSEQ multiplex PCR, and TCRdb kept only the in-frame ones, dropping some. This table holds roughly 100,000 clones, approximately 80% found once. V was trimmed by 5 bases and J by 6 bases, leaving 17 bases between them. Per the germline V gene, CDR1 is SEHNR and CDR2 is FQNEAQ (reference sequence). The CDR3 has 15 amino acids. All glioblastoma patients lacked an isocitrate dehydrogenase mutation. Sequenced material: blood, taken before dendritic cell vaccination. V gene TRBV7-9 combines with J gene TRBJ1-5; D not certain. The source is a human donor with glioblastoma. The chain's CDR3 is CASSARAGVGQPQHF. The DNA of the CDR3 is TGTGCCAGCAGCGCTCGGGCCGGGGTGGGTCAGCCCCAGCATTTT.